A single sample is the source of the 7 T cell receptor beta chains below, sequenced in a study of cytomegalovirus exposure and HLA in healthy donors. Vbeta (60) and Jbeta (13) primers were used in the PCR. TCRdb's table, derived via immunoSEQ multiplex PCR, lists solely in-frame clones and lacks some. The repertoire has about 160,000 clones, around four fifths of them found once; the top ten carry under 2.5%. The material sequenced was PBMCs. The receptors come from a female donor in good health and CMV-seronegative.

The chain carries TRBV30 and TRBJ1-4; D call uncertain. Between the trimmed V and J ends, which lost 3 bases and 1 base, there was a span of 9 bases. The CDR3 covers 14 residues. Germline V gene lookup returns CDR1 GTSNPN and CDR2 SVGIG (reference sequence). The DNA for the CDR3 is TGTGCCTGGAGGACGGGAGTAACTAATGAAAAACTGTTTTTT. This sequence encodes CAWRTGVTNEKLFF.

The chain carries TRBV5-1 and TRBJ1-2; a possible D gene is TRBD1 (5 bases). The germline CDR1 and CDR2 sequences are SGHRS and YFSETQ. Trimming pared 2 bases from V and 8 bases from J, leaving 10 bases between. CDR3 length: 12 residues. CDR3 in amino acids: CASSFQGGGYTF. The CDR3, as DNA: TGCGCCAGCAGCTTTCAGGGAGGAGGCTACACCTTC.

The rearrangement uses TRBV9 and TRBJ2-1; 10 positions agree with TRBD2. This CDR3 spans 15 amino acids. The V gene's germline CDR1 is SGDLS and CDR2 YYNGEE. J gave up 6 bases and V 4 bases, and 7 bases lay outside the gene matches. This CDR3 is CASSTKREGGNEQFF. The CDR3 DNA reads as TGTGCCAGCAGCACCAAGCGGGAGGGCGGCAATGAGCAGTTCTTC. Drawing the rest from reference TRBV9 and TRBJ2-1, the complete variable domain is DSGVTQTPKHLITATGQRVTLRCSPRSGDLSVYWYQQSLDQGLQFLIQYYNGEERAKGNILERFSAQQFPDLHSELNLSSLELGDSALYFCASSTKREGGNEQFFGPGTRLTVL.

The chain is built from TRBV27 and TRBJ2-7; 12 bases match TRBD2. CDR3 size: 15 residues. Germline V lookup: CDR1 MNHEY, CDR2 SMNVEV (reference sequence). Unmatched junction bases numbered 11, after V lost 5 bases and J lost 9 bases. The CDR3 sequence is CASSPVTSGSGGQYF. The CDR3 DNA follows: TGTGCCAGCAGTCCCGTGACTAGCGGGAGCGGTGGGCAGTACTTC.

This chain uses TRBV2 with TRBJ1-2; the D is unclear. The CDR3 totals 14 residues. Germline-derived CDR1 and CDR2 are SNHLY and FYNNEI. Trimming left V 2 bases short and J 4 bases short, with 11 bases between. In DNA form, the CDR3 reads TGTGCCAGCAGTGAACAGGTCTCAAGCTATGGCTACACCTTC. It encodes CASSEQVSSYGYTF.

The chain employs TRBV30 and TRBJ2-1, with 8 bases identical to TRBD2. This CDR3 is built from 18 residues. J gave up 5 bases and V 1 base, and 16 bases lay outside the gene matches. CDR1 and CDR2 from the germline V gene are GTSNPN and SVGIG (reference sequence). CDR3 coding DNA: TGTGCCTGGAGTGACCCCCCGGGGCGGGGGGATTACCACAATGAGCAGTTCTTC. As protein: CAWSDPPGRGDYHNEQFF.

This clone came up a few times. V usage is TRBV2 and J usage is TRBJ2-3; 15 bases match TRBD2. CDR3 length: 17 amino acids. Germline V lookup: CDR1 SNHLY, CDR2 FYNNEI. V shed 4 bases, J shed 3 bases, and the junction held 5 bases outside the gene matches. The CDR3 region has the DNA TGTGCCAGCAGTGCCTGGACTAGCGGGGGGGCAACAGATACGCAGTATTTT. Protein: CASSAWTSGGATDTQYF.